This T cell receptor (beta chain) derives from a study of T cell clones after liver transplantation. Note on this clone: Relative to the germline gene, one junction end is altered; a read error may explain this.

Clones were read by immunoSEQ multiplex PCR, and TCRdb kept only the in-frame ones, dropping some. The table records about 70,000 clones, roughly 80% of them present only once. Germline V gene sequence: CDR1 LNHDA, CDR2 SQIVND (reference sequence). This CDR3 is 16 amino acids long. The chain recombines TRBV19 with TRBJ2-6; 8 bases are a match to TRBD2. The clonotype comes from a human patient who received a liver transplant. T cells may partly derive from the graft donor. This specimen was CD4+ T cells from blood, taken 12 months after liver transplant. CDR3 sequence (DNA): TGTGCCAGTAAGCGGACTAGCACAACTGGGGGCAACGTCCTGACTTTC. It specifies CASKRTSTTGGNVLTF.